This T cell receptor (beta chain) was identified during a study of CD8 T cells in ankylosing spondylitis. Findings of the study overall: Made up of 7 to 9 highly homologous variants, a TCR beta motif appeared characteristic of ankylosing spondylitis blood. The authors found the disease-linked clones to be CD8+ and relatively rare in peripheral blood. Within matched ankylosing spondylitis synovial fluid, disease-linked clones were reportedly significantly enriched.

Germline assignment: CDR1 LNHNV and CDR2 YYDKDF (reference sequence). This CDR3 has 14 residues. V was cut by 5 bases and J by 0 bases, with 11 bases left in between. Each CDR3 protein gets one entry after TCRdb re-called the 5' RACE reads with MiXCR. Of some 840,000 distinct CDR3 sequences in the sample, 10% to 15% were seen once. As regards this clonotype: Its specificity is not known.

The J gene is TRBJ2-7, the V gene TRBV15; no clear D gene. Sequenced input: blood, either unsorted or a sorted T cell fraction (not recorded which). This sequence was found in a male donor with ankylosing spondylitis. CDR3: CATSVERNSYEQYF. DNA of the CDR3: TGTGCCACCAGCGTGGAAAGGAACTCCTACGAGCAGTACTTC.